One TCR beta chain is described in this entry. The antigen is unknown. V dropped 1 base and J dropped 4 bases, with 13 bases sitting between them. Germline V gene sequence: CDR1 LGHNA, CDR2 YSLEER. The CDR3 runs 15 residues. Repertoires were generated with immunoSEQ multiplex PCR, while TCRdb's copy carries only in-frame clones and drops some. The sample shows tens of thousands of clones, about 70% of them seen only once. The data were obtained in a study of CD4 T cells in relation to SARS-CoV-2 and coronaviruses. Study observations and caveats: Each donor contributed either pre-pandemic or post-infection samples, not both.

Unexposed donor CD4+ T cells date from about 2010-2019, before the COVID-19 pandemic. The cells were cultured for less than twelve days before CD4+ T cells were isolated. Sequenced: CD4+ T cells from PBMCs, cultured in vitro. The receptor comes from a human donor in good health. This sequence joins TRBV4-3 and TRBJ1-2; perhaps TRBD1 as D (5 bases). CDR3 in amino acids: CASSQAAQAFYGYTF. The DNA for the CDR3 is TGCGCCAGCAGCCAAGCGGCACAGGCTTTCTATGGCTACACCTTC.